What follows are 23 T cell receptor beta chains derived from one specimen sequenced in a study of technical replicates of blood from several donors. TCRdb keeps only in-frame clones here, not all; method: immunoSEQ multiplex PCR. In the table there are more than 75,000 clones, just under 95% of which are singletons. The sequencing input was T cells isolated from PBMCs. The receptor source for this set is a human donor in good health.

This clone was detected once. V gene TRBV9 combines with J gene TRBJ2-5, with 8 bases that match TRBD1. From germline, CDR1 is SGDLS and CDR2 YYNGEE. V shed 6 bases, J shed 5 bases, and the junction held 12 bases outside the gene matches. The CDR3 covers 15 residues. As DNA, the CDR3 is TGTGCCAGCAACCCCTCGGGTCAGGGGGCCGAGACCCAGTACTTC. It encodes CASNPSGQGAETQYF.

This rearrangement joins TRBV7-9 to TRBJ2-7; D not certain. The CDR3 totals 15 residues. Per germline, CDR1 SEHNR and CDR2 FQNEAQ (reference sequence). The V end lost 10 bases, the J end lost 2 bases, and 21 bases lay between the germline ends. The DNA of the CDR3 is TGTGCCACCACATTGCTCATGGGCGCCGCCTACGAGCAGTACTTC. Translation gives CATTLLMGAAYEQYF.

V gene TRBV9 combines with J gene TRBJ2-5; 7 bases line up with TRBD1. The CDR3 has 14 residues. Per germline, CDR1 SGDLS and CDR2 YYNGEE. Germline trimming cut 3 bases from V and 1 base from J; bases unmatched to any gene: 3. This chain's CDR3 is CASSATGFQETQYF. In DNA form, the CDR3 reads TGTGCCAGCAGCGCGACAGGGTTCCAAGAGACCCAGTACTTC.

The chain links TRBV7-2 to TRBJ2-3, with 7 bases fitting TRBD2. Germline lookup yields CDR1 SGHTA and CDR2 FQGNSA. Trimming cost V 2 bases and J 3 bases; bases outside gene matches: 5. The CDR3 is made up of 15 amino acids. The CDR3 here is CASSLIGGRTDTQYF. The CDR3 nucleotides are TGTGCCAGCAGCTTAATCGGCGGGAGAACAGATACGCAGTATTTT.

The rearrangement uses TRBV7-6 and TRBJ1-1; TRBD1 matches 7 bases. Germline V gene sequence: CDR1 SGHVS, CDR2 FNYEAQ. This CDR3 region has 16 residues. The ends lost 5 bases at V and 1 base at J; junction bases unmatched: 10. This CDR3 is CASSTSSQGGNTEAFF. CDR3 DNA sequence: TGTGCCAGCAGCACTTCGTCTCAGGGGGGGAACACTGAAGCTTTCTTT.

V usage is TRBV13 and J usage is TRBJ2-3; unclear D gene. Germline V CDR1 and CDR2: PRHDT, FYEKMQ (reference sequence). V was cut by 3 bases and J by 2 bases, with 6 bases left in between. The length of the CDR3 is 13 residues. The CDR3 DNA sequence: TGTGCCAGCAGCTTCCCGTCCACAGATACGCAGTATTTT. It is translated as CASSFPSTDTQYF.

The chain employs TRBV4-1 and TRBJ1-1; possible D gene TRBD1, 5 bases. Trimming removed 3 bases at V and 4 bases at J, with 15 bases between. The V gene's germline CDR1 is MGHRA and CDR2 YSYEKL. CDR3 length: 15 amino acids. As DNA, the CDR3 is TGCGCCAGCAGCCATACCGGGACTTTAGCCACTGAAGCTTTCTTT. Its translation: CASSHTGTLATEAFF.

In its sample, this clone was seen once. The chain combines TRBV30 with TRBJ1-3; 8 nucleotides align to TRBD1. Per the germline V gene, CDR1 is GTSNPN and CDR2 is SVGIG (reference sequence). Losses at the gene ends were 0 bases for V and 0 bases for J; bases not matched to a gene: 7. The CDR3 is 17 residues long. The CDR3 bases are TGTGCCTGGAGTGTCTCTCTGGGACAGGTCTCTGGAAACACCATATATTTT. Translating gives CAWSVSLGQVSGNTIYF.

The chain combines TRBV7-8 with TRBJ1-1, with 8 nucleotides matching TRBD1. Germline CDR1 and CDR2: SGHVS and FQNEAQ. Germline trimming cut 5 bases from V and 5 bases from J; bases unmatched to any gene: 13. The CDR3 totals 16 residues. CDR3 nucleotides: TGTGCCAGCAGCCCGTTTCCGGGACAGGCTTGGACTGAAGCTTTCTTT. Protein product: CASSPFPGQAWTEAFF.

V gene TRBV28 combines with J gene TRBJ2-7; 9 bases agree with TRBD1. The CDR3 sequence is 16 residues long. CDR1 and CDR2 (germline): MDHEN, SYDVKM. V was pared by 6 bases and J by 3 bases, with 12 bases of the junction left unmatched. The CDR3 sequence is CASRKLPGQGYYEQYF. The CDR3 DNA sequence: TGTGCCAGCAGAAAACTGCCGGGACAGGGTTACTACGAGCAGTACTTC.

The genes are TRBV28 and TRBJ2-7, with TRBD2 matching 12 bases. V was clipped by 3 bases and J by 0 bases; unmatched bases: 12. Germline values: CDR1 MDHEN, CDR2 SYDVKM. CDR3 length: 19 amino acids. For the CDR3, the DNA is TGTGCCAGCAGTTTCGGTGCGACTAGCGGGGGCCCGAGCTCCTACGAGCAGTACTTC. Amino acid sequence: CASSFGATSGGPSSYEQYF.

The chain employs TRBV11-3 and TRBJ2-3; 8 bases fit TRBD2. The junction had 6 bases not matched to a gene; V was cut back by 1 base and J by 3 bases. Germline V lookup: CDR1 SGHNT, CDR2 YENEEA. The CDR3 is made up of 16 amino acids. The CDR3 here is CASSLGKRERTDTQYF. CDR3 in DNA: TGTGCCAGCAGCTTAGGGAAGCGGGAGCGGACAGATACGCAGTATTTT.

V gene TRBV9 combines with J gene TRBJ1-1; TRBD1 is a possible D gene (5 bases). Germline values: CDR1 SGDLS, CDR2 YYNGEE. CDR3 length: 15 amino acids. Trimming stripped 3 bases from V and 1 base from J, with 13 bases between. The CDR3 nucleotides are TGTGCCAGCAGCGCCAGGGAGGGATCGAACACTGAAGCTTTCTTT. Protein product: CASSAREGSNTEAFF.

CDR3 amino acids: CASGKTGKAKNIQYF. The CDR3, as DNA: TGTGCCAGCGGGAAGACCGGGAAAGCCAAAAACATTCAGTACTTC. The rearrangement uses TRBV28 and TRBJ2-4; weak D call: TRBD2 (5 bases). The CDR3 is 15 residues long. CDR1 and CDR2 from the germline V gene are MDHEN and SYDVKM. Trimming removed 8 bases from V and 0 bases from J, with 14 bases in between.

The chain is built from TRBV18 and TRBJ2-7; tentatively, D is TRBD1 (5 bases). V gave up 3 bases and J gave up 2 bases, with 8 bases separating them. The CDR3 has 13 amino acids. The germline V gene encodes CDR1 KGHSH and CDR2 LQKENI. This CDR3 is CASSPTGTYEQYF. The CDR3 DNA follows: TGTGCCAGCTCACCCACAGGAACCTACGAGCAGTACTTC.

This clone turned up a few times. The rearrangement joins TRBV6-5 to TRBJ2-2; perhaps TRBD1 as D (6 bases). Germline CDR1 MNHEY, CDR2 SVGAGI. The V and J ends lost 2 bases and 4 bases respectively, with 11 bases between them. The CDR3 covers 15 residues. CDR3 DNA sequence: TGTGCCAGCAGTTACGAGGACAGACCCACCGGGGAGCTGTTTTTT. Translated, it gives CASSYEDRPTGELFF.

The rearrangement uses TRBV4-2 and TRBJ1-1; TRBD1 aligns across 11 bases. Unmatched junction bases numbered 8, after V lost 1 base and J lost 10 bases. In germline, CDR1 is LGHNA, CDR2 YNFKEQ. The CDR3 runs 15 residues. CDR3 sequence: CASSQGAGTGGLAFF. CDR3 DNA: TGTGCCAGCAGCCAAGGTGCTGGGACAGGGGGTTTAGCTTTCTTT.

V usage is TRBV6-1 and J usage is TRBJ2-3; no definite D call. V was trimmed by 7 bases and J by 1 base, leaving 15 bases between them. Germline values: CDR1 MNHNS, CDR2 SASEGT. This CDR3 comprises 15 residues. CDR3: CASIRGSRGTDTQYF. CDR3 coding DNA: TGTGCCAGCATCAGAGGAAGCCGGGGCACAGATACGCAGTATTTT.

The chain employs TRBV5-4 and TRBJ2-7; 7 nucleotides align to TRBD2. The V segment lost 2 bases and the J segment 6 bases; nucleotides outside the gene matches: 8. The germline V gene has CDR1 SGHNT and CDR2 YYREEE (reference sequence). The CDR3 spans 14 residues. The CDR3 bases are TGTGCCAGCAGCTTCGGGGGGTTATCGGGCGAGCAGTACTTC. Amino acid sequence: CASSFGGLSGEQYF.

The rearrangement links TRBV5-1 to TRBJ1-1; 10 positions agree with TRBD1. CDR3 size: 14 residues. Germline V gene data show CDR1 as SGHRS and CDR2 as YFSETQ. The junction had 11 bases not matched to a gene; V was cut back by 4 bases and J by 11 bases. CDR3 sequence reads: CASSAGTGEARAFF. The CDR3 DNA reads TGCGCCAGCAGCGCGGGGACAGGGGAGGCTCGGGCTTTCTTT. Combining the CDR3 with reference TRBV5-1 and TRBJ1-1 gives the whole variable domain KAGVTQTPRYLIKTRGQQVTLSCSPISGHRSVSWYQQTPGQGLQFLFEYFSETQRNKGNFPGRFSGRQFSNSRSEMNVSTLELGDSALYLCASSAGTGEARAFFGQGTRLTVV.

This clone was detected only once. This chain uses TRBV28 with TRBJ1-1; 9 bases are shared with TRBD1. The length of the CDR3 is 16 residues. Germline V CDR1 and CDR2: MDHEN, SYDVKM. V shed 6 bases and J 3 bases; nucleotides not matched to a gene: 11. Here the CDR3 DNA reads TGTGCCAGCAGGAGTACCGGGACAGGGACCTACACTGAAGCTTTCTTT. Encoded protein: CASRSTGTGTYTEAFF. The full variable domain, its missing parts supplied by reference TRBV28 and TRBJ1-1, is DVKVTQSSRYLVKRTGEKVFLECVQDMDHENMFWYRQDPGLGLRLIYFSYDVKMKEKGDIPEGYSVSREKKERFSLILESASTNQTSMYLCASRSTGTGTYTEAFFGQGTRLTVV.

V and J are TRBV5-1 and TRBJ2-3; 9 positions match TRBD2. Germline CDR1 is SGHRS and CDR2 is YFSETQ. The CDR3 totals 16 residues. J lost 1 base, V lost 4 bases, and 7 bases had no gene match. Here the CDR3 DNA reads TGCGCCAGCAGCGGGCGGGTAGCGGGAGGCACAGATACGCAGTATTTT. Amino acids: CASSGRVAGGTDTQYF.

The chain carries TRBV28 and TRBJ2-3, with 7 nucleotides matching TRBD2. J gave up 2 bases and V 1 base, and 6 bases lay outside the gene matches. From germline, CDR1 is MDHEN and CDR2 SYDVKM. The CDR3 sequence is 16 residues long. For the CDR3, the DNA is TGTGCCAGCAGTTTATCCGGCGGGAGAAACACAGATACGCAGTATTTT. Translating gives CASSLSGGRNTDTQYF.